The clone carrying this T cell receptor (beta chain) was observed many times. The sample belongs to a study of technical replicates of blood from a handful of donors. The table came from immunoSEQ multiplex PCR; TCRdb's copy has only in-frame clones and leaves some out. In the table there are approximately 70,000 clones, approximately 89% of which are singletons. The CDR3 runs to 16 residues. The germline V gene encodes CDR1 SGHDT and CDR2 YYEEEE. The J segment lost 2 bases and the V segment lost 0 bases, leaving 5 bases of the junction unmatched. The specimen sequenced was PBMCs. The origin of this receptor is a human donor in good health. Some clones in this sample may be carry-over from other donors' samples. This rearrangement joins TRBV5-6 to TRBJ2-3, with 8 bases aligning to TRBD2. CDR3 bases: TGTGCCAGCAGCTTGGGAGCGGGGGCCCCCACAGATACGCAGTATTTT. This translates into CASSLGAGAPTDTQYF.